One sample yielded the 20 T cell receptor beta chains listed below, sequenced in a study of cytomegalovirus exposure and HLA in healthy donors. 60 Vbeta and 13 Jbeta primers were used in PCR. The protocol was immunoSEQ multiplex PCR, while the TCRdb copy is restricted to in-frame clones and leaves out a portion. Counted here are fewer than 200,000 clones, about 65% occurring once; the ten biggest clones make up over 1.2%. The sequenced sample consisted of PBMCs. The receptors were gathered from a girl aged 5-17 years in good health and CMV-seronegative.

The chain uses TRBV15 and TRBJ2-7; D gene uncertain. CDR3 length: 11 residues. Trimming pared 5 bases from V and 5 bases from J, leaving 7 bases between. Germline CDR1 LNHNV, CDR2 YYDKDF (reference sequence). In DNA, the CDR3 is TGTGCCACCAGCGTAACAAACGAGCAGTACTTC. Translation: CATSVTNEQYF.

V and J are TRBV15 and TRBJ1-5, with TRBD1 identical over 7 bases. Germline CDR1 reads LNHNV; CDR2 reads YYDKDF (reference sequence). The CDR3 covers 14 residues. V shed 6 bases and J 3 bases; nucleotides not matched to a gene: 5. Here the CDR3 DNA reads TGTGCCACCAGGAAGACAGGGAACAATCAGCCCCAGCATTTT. It yields the protein CATRKTGNNQPQHF.

This chain joins TRBV19 and TRBJ1-5; possible D gene TRBD1, 5 bases. This CDR3 has 14 residues. Germline values: CDR1 LNHDA, CDR2 SQIVND (reference sequence). V was pared by 5 bases and J by 2 bases, with 10 bases between. CDR3 region: CASSQGAGNQPQHF. For the CDR3, the DNA is TGTGCCAGTAGTCAAGGGGCGGGCAATCAGCCCCAGCATTTT.

The chain combines TRBV6-6 with TRBJ2-7; D gene ambiguous. V lost 0 bases and J 3 bases, leaving 9 bases between the germline ends. Germline loops: CDR1 MNHNY, CDR2 SVGAGI (reference sequence). This CDR3 has 14 residues. CDR3 bases: TGTGCCAGCAGTTACTCGAGATCGAGCTACGAGCAGTACTTC. It encodes CASSYSRSSYEQYF.

The sample holds many counts of this clone. The chain couples TRBV19 to TRBJ2-1; the match to TRBD2 covers 8 bases. This CDR3 spans 18 amino acids. Germline CDR1 and CDR2: LNHDA and SQIVND (reference sequence). The trim removed 4 bases at V and 4 bases at J, leaving 15 bases unmatched. Written as DNA, the CDR3 is TGTGCCAGTAGTACCCGGTTACTAGCGGCGATAATTTACAATGAGCAGTTCTTC. This gives the protein CASSTRLLAAIIYNEQFF.

V and J are TRBV19 and TRBJ1-6, with TRBD1 identical over 8 bases. The germline gives CDR1 LNHDA, CDR2 SQIVND (reference sequence). The length of the CDR3 is 15 residues. With V trimmed by 10 bases and J by 1 base, 6 bases remained unmatched. Here the CDR3 reads CATWDRMSYNSPLHF. The CDR3 DNA sequence: TGTGCCACCTGGGACAGGATGTCCTATAATTCACCCCTCCACTTT. The full variable domain, its missing parts supplied by reference TRBV19 and TRBJ1-6, is DGGITQSPKYLFRKEGQNVTLSCEQNLNHDAMYWYRQDPGQGLRLIYYSQIVNDFQKGDIAEGYSVSREKKESFPLTVTSAQKNPTAFYLCATWDRMSYNSPLHFGNGTRLTVT.

The chain is built from TRBV6-1 and TRBJ2-7; TRBD2 agrees at 10 bases. The CDR3 has 15 residues. V lost 5 bases, J lost 2 bases, and 6 bases stayed unmatched. Looked up from germline, CDR1 is MNHNS and CDR2 is SASEGT. CDR3 in DNA: TGTGCCAGCAGTCTCACTAGCGGGAAGACCTACGAGCAGTACTTC. Translated, it gives CASSLTSGKTYEQYF.

The J gene is TRBJ2-2, the V gene TRBV7-9; 14 bases map to TRBD2. This CDR3 contains 19 residues. CDR1 SEHNR and CDR2 FQNEAQ come from the germline V gene (reference sequence). The ends lost 3 bases at V and 3 bases at J; junction bases unmatched: 9. DNA for the CDR3: TGTGCCAGCAGCTTCCCCCCCGGACTAGCGGGGGGATACACCGGGGAGCTGTTTTTT. Translation gives CASSFPPGLAGGYTGELFF.

This chain connects TRBV9 to TRBJ2-1; 8 nucleotides align to TRBD2. The V and J ends lost 0 bases and 6 bases, in that order; junction bases with no gene match: 5. Germline loops: CDR1 SGDLS, CDR2 YYNGEE. The CDR3 is 15 amino acids. This CDR3 reads CASSVDGTRGNEQFF. The CDR3, as DNA: TGTGCCAGCAGCGTAGATGGGACTAGAGGCAATGAGCAGTTCTTC.

The chain uses TRBV12-5 and TRBJ2-7; D call uncertain. This CDR3 has 13 amino acids. Germline lookup yields CDR1 LGHNT and CDR2 FRNRAP. Trimming took 4 bases from V and 9 from J, leaving 16 bases between them. For the CDR3, the DNA is TGTGCTAGTGGTTCGAACGCCCACAGTTCGCAGTACTTC. This translates into CASGSNAHSSQYF.

V and J are TRBV6-5 and TRBJ1-1, with D hard to call. Looked up from germline, CDR1 is MNHEY and CDR2 is SVGAGI. V lost 4 bases and J lost 6, with 6 bases in between. The CDR3 length is 11 residues. The chain's CDR3 is CASSFGSEAFF. The CDR3 DNA reads TGTGCCAGCAGTTTTGGCTCTGAAGCTTTCTTT.

J is TRBJ1-5 and V is TRBV19; D is ambiguous. The CDR3 has 13 residues. Trimming left V 5 bases short and J 2 bases short, with 7 bases between. Germline-derived CDR1 and CDR2 are LNHDA and SQIVND (reference sequence). The CDR3 sequence: CASSRRGNQPQHF. The DNA for the CDR3 is TGTGCCAGTAGTCGACGGGGCAATCAGCCCCAGCATTTT.

The chain carries TRBV10-3 and TRBJ2-2; tentative D call: TRBD2 (5 bases). There are 15 residues in the CDR3. Looked up from germline, CDR1 is ENHRY and CDR2 is SYGVKD. Trimming took off 8 bases at V and 5 bases at J, with 18 bases between the two ends. The CDR3 sequence: CAISPTTIGTGELFF. The CDR3 DNA reads TGTGCCATCTCCCCGACTACCATAGGTACCGGGGAGCTGTTTTTT.

The chain links TRBV7-6 to TRBJ1-1; 10 positions match TRBD1. The CDR3 covers 14 residues. The V gene end was trimmed by 9 bases and the J gene end by 1 base; junction bases not matched to a gene: 5. Looked up from germline, CDR1 is SGHVS and CDR2 is FNYEAQ. The CDR3: CASKTGGPNTEAFF. The CDR3 nucleotides are TGTGCCAGTAAGACAGGGGGCCCGAACACTGAAGCTTTCTTT.

The chain employs TRBV11-2 and TRBJ2-5; the match to TRBD2 covers 9 bases. The CDR3 is made up of 15 amino acids. Germline CDR1 SGHAT, CDR2 FQNNGV. Trimming removed 3 bases from V and 5 bases from J; junction bases left unmatched: 7. CDR3 sequence reads: CASSLWRGGGETQYF. CDR3 bases: TGTGCCAGCAGCTTGTGGCGGGGGGGCGGGGAGACCCAGTACTTC.

This clone was detected only a few times. This sequence joins TRBV6-5 and TRBJ1-5; D not certain. The CDR3 is made up of 13 amino acids. Between the trimmed V and J ends, which lost 4 bases and 1 base, there was a span of 5 bases. Germline CDR1 and CDR2: MNHEY and SVGAGI. The CDR3 DNA reads TGTGCCAGCAGTTCATCCAGCAATCAGCCCCAGCATTTT. Its protein is CASSSSSNQPQHF.

This clone was detected once. The chain employs TRBV5-4 and TRBJ1-3, with TRBD1 matching over 7 bases. V lost 0 bases to trimming and J lost 1 base; unmatched junction nucleotides: 7. CDR1 and CDR2 (germline): SGHNT, YYREEE (reference sequence). The CDR3 has 17 residues. CDR3 protein: CASSLGSGQASGNTIYF. The CDR3 DNA reads as TGTGCCAGCAGCTTGGGGTCTGGACAGGCTTCTGGAAACACCATATATTTT. Complete variable domain (other parts from reference TRBV5-4 and TRBJ1-3): ETGVTQSPTHLIKTRGQQVTLRCSSQSGHNTVSWYQQALGQGPQFIFQYYREEENGRGNFPPRFSGLQFPNYSSELNVNALELDDSALYLCASSLGSGQASGNTIYFGEGSWLTVV.

The chain recombines TRBV10-1 with TRBJ2-7, with D possibly TRBD1 on 6 matching bases. Per the germline V gene, CDR1 is WNHNN and CDR2 is SYGVQD (reference sequence). This CDR3 is built from 14 residues. The germline V and J ends were trimmed by 0 bases and 5 bases, with 11 bases remaining between them. CDR3 sequence: CASSESGRGHEQYF. The CDR3, as DNA: TGCGCCAGCAGTGAGTCAGGCAGGGGCCACGAGCAGTACTTC.

In its sample, this clone was seen a few times. V usage is TRBV10-3 and J usage is TRBJ2-5; D is unclear. Germline V gives CDR1 ENHRY, CDR2 SYGVKD. Trimming removed 8 bases at V and 7 bases at J, with 11 bases between. This CDR3 is built from 11 residues. The CDR3 nucleotides are TGTGCCATCGCGCAGGTCGGGACCCAGTACTTC. Protein product: CAIAQVGTQYF.

This clone was counted a single time. The chain couples TRBV13 to TRBJ1-1, with a weak D call TRBD1 (5 bases). Germline CDR1 is PRHDT and CDR2 is FYEKMQ (reference sequence). The CDR3 runs to 15 residues. V gave up 2 bases and J gave up 2 bases, with 12 bases separating them. The CDR3 DNA reads TGTGCCAGCAGCTTACTGGGGGGATACAACACTGAAGCTTTCTTT. Its translation is CASSLLGGYNTEAFF. The variable domain in full, completed from reference TRBV13 and TRBJ1-1, reads AAGVIQSPRHLIKEKRETATLKCYPIPRHDTVYWYQQGPGQDPQFLISFYEKMQSDKGSIPDRFSAQQFSDYHSELNMSSLELGDSALYFCASSLLGGYNTEAFFGQGTRLTVV.